One sample yielded the 5 T cell receptor beta chains listed below, sequenced in a study of T cells after yellow fever vaccination. TCRdb used MiXCR to reprocess the 5' RACE reads, holding one entry per CDR3 protein. The table includes about 99,000 distinct CDR3 sequences, under 6.5% detected once. Here the sequenced sample was CD8+ T cells sorted from PBMCs, taken 10 days after the yellow fever booster vaccination. The receptors derive from a man aged 18 to 35 who received the YFV17D yellow fever vaccine.

This clonotype showed up just a few times. V gene TRBV7-9 combines with J gene TRBJ2-7; TRBD1 matches 9 bases. Trimming cost V 0 bases and J 5 bases; bases outside gene matches: 5. The length of the CDR3 is 15 residues. Germline CDR1 is SEHNR and CDR2 is FQNEAQ (reference sequence). The CDR3 DNA is TGTGCCAGCAGCTTAGCGGGACGGGACAGGGACGAGCAGTACTTC. The encoded protein is CASSLAGRDRDEQYF.

This clonotype qualifies as medium-sized. The rearrangement links TRBV14 to TRBJ2-3; D might be TRBD1 (6 bases). V was pared by 0 bases and J by 5 bases, with 9 bases between. Germline-derived CDR1 and CDR2 are SGHDN and FVKESK. The CDR3 sequence is 14 residues long. This chain's CDR3 is CASSQDVQGDTQYF. As DNA, the CDR3 is TGTGCCAGCAGCCAAGACGTACAGGGAGATACGCAGTATTTT.

This clonotype was seen a few times. The J gene is TRBJ2-5, the V gene TRBV19; 7 positions match TRBD1. The germline V gene encodes CDR1 LNHDA and CDR2 SQIVND (reference sequence). V shed 5 bases and J 2 bases; nucleotides not matched to a gene: 11. There are 16 residues in the CDR3. The CDR3 region is CASSPLFGTEQETQYF. Written as DNA, the CDR3 is TGTGCCAGTAGTCCACTATTCGGGACAGAGCAAGAGACCCAGTACTTC.

V gene TRBV4-2 combines with J gene TRBJ2-2; TRBD2 agrees at 8 bases. The CDR3 sequence is 17 residues long. CDR1 and CDR2 from the germline V gene are LGHNA and YNFKEQ. With 0 bases clipped from V and 5 bases from J, the junction kept 8 bases outside the gene matches. This chain's CDR3 is CASSQDWTGGTTGELFF. CDR3 nucleotide sequence: TGTGCCAGCAGCCAAGATTGGACGGGGGGGACAACCGGGGAGCTGTTTTTT.

This clonotype was picked up many times. This chain links TRBV7-2 with TRBJ2-7; D is unresolved. Germline-derived CDR1 and CDR2 are SGHTA and FQGNSA. Trimming pared 2 bases from V and 6 bases from J, leaving 11 bases between. The CDR3 runs 13 residues. This CDR3 reads CASSLQLDREQYF. The CDR3 nucleotides read TGTGCCAGCAGCTTACAGCTGGACCGCGAGCAGTACTTC.